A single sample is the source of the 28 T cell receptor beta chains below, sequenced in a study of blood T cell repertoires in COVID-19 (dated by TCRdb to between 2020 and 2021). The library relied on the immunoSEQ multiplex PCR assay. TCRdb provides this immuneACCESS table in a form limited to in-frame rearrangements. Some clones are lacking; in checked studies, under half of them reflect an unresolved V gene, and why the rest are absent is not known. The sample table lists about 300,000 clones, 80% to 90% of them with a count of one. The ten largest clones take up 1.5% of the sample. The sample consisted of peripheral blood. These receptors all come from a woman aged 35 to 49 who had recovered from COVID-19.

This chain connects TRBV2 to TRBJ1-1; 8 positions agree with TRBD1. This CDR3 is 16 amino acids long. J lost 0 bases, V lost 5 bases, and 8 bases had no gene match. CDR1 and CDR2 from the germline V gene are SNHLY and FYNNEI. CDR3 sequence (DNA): TGTGCCAGCAGTTACACAGGGGGAAGGATGAACACTGAAGCTTTCTTT. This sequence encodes CASSYTGGRMNTEAFF.

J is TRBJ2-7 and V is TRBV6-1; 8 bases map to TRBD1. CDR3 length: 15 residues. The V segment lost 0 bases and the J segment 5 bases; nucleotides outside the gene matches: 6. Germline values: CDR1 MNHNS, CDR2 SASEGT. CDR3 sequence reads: CASSEARSGGNEQYF. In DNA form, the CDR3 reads TGTGCCAGCAGTGAAGCCCGCTCAGGGGGCAACGAGCAGTACTTC.

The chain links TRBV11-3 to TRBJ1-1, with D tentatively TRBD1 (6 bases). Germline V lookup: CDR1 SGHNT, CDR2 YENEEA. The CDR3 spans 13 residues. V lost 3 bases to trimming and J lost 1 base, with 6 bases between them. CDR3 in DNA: TGTGCCAGCAGCTTGGGACAGAACACTGAAGCTTTCTTT. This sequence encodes CASSLGQNTEAFF. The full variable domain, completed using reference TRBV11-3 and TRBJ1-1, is EAGVVQSPRYKIIEKKQPVAFWCNPISGHNTLYWYLQNLGQGPELLIRYENEEAVDDSQLPKDRFSAERLKGVDSTLKIQPAELGDSAVYLCASSLGQNTEAFFGQGTRLTVV.

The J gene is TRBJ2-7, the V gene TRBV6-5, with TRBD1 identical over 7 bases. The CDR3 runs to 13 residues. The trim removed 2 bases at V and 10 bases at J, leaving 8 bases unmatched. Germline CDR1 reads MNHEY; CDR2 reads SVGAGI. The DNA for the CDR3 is TGTGCCAGCAGTTACACGCCACAGGGGCTCCAGTACTTC. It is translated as CASSYTPQGLQYF.

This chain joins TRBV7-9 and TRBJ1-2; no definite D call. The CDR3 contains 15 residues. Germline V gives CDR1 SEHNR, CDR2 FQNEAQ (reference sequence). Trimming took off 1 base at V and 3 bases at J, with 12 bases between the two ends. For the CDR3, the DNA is TGTGCCAGCAGCTTAGGTGTGGGCTTAGACTATGGCTACACCTTC. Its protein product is CASSLGVGLDYGYTF.

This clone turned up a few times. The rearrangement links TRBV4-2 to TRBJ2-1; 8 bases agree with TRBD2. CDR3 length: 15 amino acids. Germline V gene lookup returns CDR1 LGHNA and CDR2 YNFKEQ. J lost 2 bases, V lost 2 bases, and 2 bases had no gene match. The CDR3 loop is CASSQSSGAYNEQFF. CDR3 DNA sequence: TGTGCCAGCAGCCAAAGTAGCGGGGCCTACAATGAGCAGTTCTTC.

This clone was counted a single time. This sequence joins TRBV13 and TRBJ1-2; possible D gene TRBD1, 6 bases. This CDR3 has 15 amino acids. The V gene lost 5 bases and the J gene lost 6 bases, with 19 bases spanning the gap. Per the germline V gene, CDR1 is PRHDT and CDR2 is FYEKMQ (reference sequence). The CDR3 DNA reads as TGTGCCAGCAGCGCCCGACGTACAGGGTACGATGGCTACACCTTC. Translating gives CASSARRTGYDGYTF. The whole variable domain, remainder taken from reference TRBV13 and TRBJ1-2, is AAGVIQSPRHLIKEKRETATLKCYPIPRHDTVYWYQQGPGQDPQFLISFYEKMQSDKGSIPDRFSAQQFSDYHSELNMSSLELGDSALYFCASSARRTGYDGYTFGSGTRLTVV.

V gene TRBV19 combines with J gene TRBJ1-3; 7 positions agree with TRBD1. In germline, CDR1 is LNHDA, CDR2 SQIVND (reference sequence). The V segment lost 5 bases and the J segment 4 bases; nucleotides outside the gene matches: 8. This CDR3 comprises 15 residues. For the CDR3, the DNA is TGTGCCAGTAGTGCGCGACAGGGAGCGGGAAACACCATATATTTT. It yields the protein CASSARQGAGNTIYF. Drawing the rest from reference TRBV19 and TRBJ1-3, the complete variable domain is DGGITQSPKYLFRKEGQNVTLSCEQNLNHDAMYWYRQDPGQGLRLIYYSQIVNDFQKGDIAEGYSVSREKKESFPLTVTSAQKNPTAFYLCASSARQGAGNTIYFGEGSWLTVV.

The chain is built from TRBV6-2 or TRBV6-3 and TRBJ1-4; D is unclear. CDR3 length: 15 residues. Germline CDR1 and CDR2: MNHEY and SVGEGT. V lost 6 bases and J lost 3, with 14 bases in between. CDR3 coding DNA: TGTGCCAGCAGCCCGGGAGGAGCGGCTAATGAAAAACTGTTTTTT. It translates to CASSPGGAANEKLFF.

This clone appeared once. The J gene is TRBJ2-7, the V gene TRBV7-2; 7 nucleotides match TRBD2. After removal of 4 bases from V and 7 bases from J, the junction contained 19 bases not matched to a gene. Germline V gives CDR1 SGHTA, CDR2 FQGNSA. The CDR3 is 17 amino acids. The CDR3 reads CASSSYFTGAGPWEQYF. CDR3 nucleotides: TGTGCCAGCAGCTCTTACTTTACCGGAGCGGGGCCCTGGGAGCAGTACTTC.

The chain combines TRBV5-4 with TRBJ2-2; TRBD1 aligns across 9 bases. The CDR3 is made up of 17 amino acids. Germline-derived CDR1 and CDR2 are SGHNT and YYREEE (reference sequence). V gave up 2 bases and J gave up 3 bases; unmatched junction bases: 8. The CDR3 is CASSLLGWDRDTGELFF. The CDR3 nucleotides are TGTGCCAGCAGCTTATTAGGCTGGGACAGGGACACCGGGGAGCTGTTTTTT.

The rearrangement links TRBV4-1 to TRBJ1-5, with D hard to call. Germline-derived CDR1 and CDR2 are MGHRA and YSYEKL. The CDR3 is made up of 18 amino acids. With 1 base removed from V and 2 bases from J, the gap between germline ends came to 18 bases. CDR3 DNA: TGCGCCAGCAGCCAAGTGATCCCGGGGTCGCGGGGCAATCAGCCCCAGCATTTT. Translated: CASSQVIPGSRGNQPQHF.

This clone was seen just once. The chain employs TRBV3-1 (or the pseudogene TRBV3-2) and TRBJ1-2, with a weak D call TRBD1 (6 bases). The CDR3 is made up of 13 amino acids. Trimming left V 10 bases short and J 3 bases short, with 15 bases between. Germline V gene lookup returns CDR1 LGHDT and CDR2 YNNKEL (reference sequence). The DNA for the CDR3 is TGTGCCACCAGAGGGGGATACGACTATGGCTACACCTTC. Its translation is CATRGGYDYGYTF.

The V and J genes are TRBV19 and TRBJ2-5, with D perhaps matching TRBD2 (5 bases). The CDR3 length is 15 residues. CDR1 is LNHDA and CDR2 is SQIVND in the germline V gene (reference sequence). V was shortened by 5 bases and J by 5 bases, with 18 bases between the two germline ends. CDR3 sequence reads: CASSPRRGSGETQYF. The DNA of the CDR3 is TGTGCCAGTAGTCCCCGCCGCGGGTCCGGGGAGACCCAGTACTTC.

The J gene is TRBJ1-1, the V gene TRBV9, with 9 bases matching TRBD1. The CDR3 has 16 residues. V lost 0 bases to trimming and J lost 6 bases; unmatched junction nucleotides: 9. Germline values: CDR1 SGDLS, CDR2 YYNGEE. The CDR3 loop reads CASSVAPQGAGSEAFF. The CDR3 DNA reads TGTGCCAGCAGCGTAGCCCCACAGGGGGCAGGGTCTGAAGCTTTCTTT.

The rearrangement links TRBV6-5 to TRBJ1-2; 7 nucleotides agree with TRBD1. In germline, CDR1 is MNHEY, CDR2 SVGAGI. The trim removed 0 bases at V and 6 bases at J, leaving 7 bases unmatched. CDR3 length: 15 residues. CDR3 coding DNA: TGTGCCAGCAGTTACTCGTTAGGGGGCGCGGATGGCTACACCTTC. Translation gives CASSYSLGGADGYTF.

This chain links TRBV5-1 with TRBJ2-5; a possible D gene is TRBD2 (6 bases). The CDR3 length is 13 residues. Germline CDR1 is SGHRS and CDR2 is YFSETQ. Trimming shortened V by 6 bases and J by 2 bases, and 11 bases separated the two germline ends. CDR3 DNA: TGCGCCAGCATGGCGGGGCCTCAAGAGACCCAGTACTTC. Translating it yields CASMAGPQETQYF. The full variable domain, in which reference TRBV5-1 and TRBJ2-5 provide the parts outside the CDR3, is KAGVTQTPRYLIKTRGQQVTLSCSPISGHRSVSWYQQTPGQGLQFLFEYFSETQRNKGNFPGRFSGRQFSNSRSEMNVSTLELGDSALYLCASMAGPQETQYFGPGTRLLVL.

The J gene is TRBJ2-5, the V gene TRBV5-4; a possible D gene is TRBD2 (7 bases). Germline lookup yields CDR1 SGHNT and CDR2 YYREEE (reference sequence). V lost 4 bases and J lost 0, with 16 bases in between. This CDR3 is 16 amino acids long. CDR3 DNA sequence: TGTGCCAGCAGCCCCCGGGGGCGGGGGAACCAAGAGACCCAGTACTTC. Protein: CASSPRGRGNQETQYF.

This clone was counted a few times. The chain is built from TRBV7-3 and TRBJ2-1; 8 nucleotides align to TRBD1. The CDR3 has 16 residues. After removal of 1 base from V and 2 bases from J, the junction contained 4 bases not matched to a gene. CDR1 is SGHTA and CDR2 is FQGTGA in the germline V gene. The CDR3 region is CASSLRQGAAYNEQFF. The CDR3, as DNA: TGTGCCAGCAGCTTAAGGCAGGGGGCAGCCTACAATGAGCAGTTCTTC.

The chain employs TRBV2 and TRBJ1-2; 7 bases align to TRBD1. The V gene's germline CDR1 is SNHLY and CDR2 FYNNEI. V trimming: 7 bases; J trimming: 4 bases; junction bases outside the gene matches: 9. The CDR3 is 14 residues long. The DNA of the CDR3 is TGTGCCAGCACCCTCAGGGGGGAAGGCTATGGCTACACCTTC. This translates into CASTLRGEGYGYTF.

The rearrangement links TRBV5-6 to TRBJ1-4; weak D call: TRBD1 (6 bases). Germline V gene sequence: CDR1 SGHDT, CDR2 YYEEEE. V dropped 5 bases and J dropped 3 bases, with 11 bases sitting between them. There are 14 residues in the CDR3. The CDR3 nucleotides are TGTGCCAGCAGGCCGACAGGATCTAATGAAAAACTGTTTTTT. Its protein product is CASRPTGSNEKLFF.

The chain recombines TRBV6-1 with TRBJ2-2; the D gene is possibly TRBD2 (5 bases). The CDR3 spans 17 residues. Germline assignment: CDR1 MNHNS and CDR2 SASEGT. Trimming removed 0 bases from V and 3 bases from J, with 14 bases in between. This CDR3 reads CASSEARSGDDTGELFF. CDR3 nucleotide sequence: TGTGCCAGCAGTGAAGCGCGATCCGGGGATGACACCGGGGAGCTGTTTTTT.

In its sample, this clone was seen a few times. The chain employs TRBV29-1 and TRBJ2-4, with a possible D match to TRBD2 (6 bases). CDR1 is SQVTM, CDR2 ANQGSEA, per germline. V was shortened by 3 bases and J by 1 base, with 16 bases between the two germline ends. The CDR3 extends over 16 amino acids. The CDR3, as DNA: TGCAGCGTTGATCACGGAGGGTCGGGGGCCAAAAACATTCAGTACTTC. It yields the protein CSVDHGGSGAKNIQYF.

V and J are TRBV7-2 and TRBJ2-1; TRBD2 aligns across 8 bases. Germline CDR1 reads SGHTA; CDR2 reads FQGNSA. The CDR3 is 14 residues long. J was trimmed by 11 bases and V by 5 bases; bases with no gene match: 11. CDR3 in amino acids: CASSAIGGGSKQFF. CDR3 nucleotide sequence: TGTGCCAGCAGCGCGATTGGCGGGGGGTCTAAGCAGTTCTTC. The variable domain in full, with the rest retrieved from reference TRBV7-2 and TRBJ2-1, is GAGVSQSPSNKVTEKGKDVELRCDPISGHTALYWYRQSLGQGLEFLIYFQGNSAPDKSGLPSDRFSAERTGGSVSTLTIQRTQQEDSAVYLCASSAIGGGSKQFFGPGTRLTVL.

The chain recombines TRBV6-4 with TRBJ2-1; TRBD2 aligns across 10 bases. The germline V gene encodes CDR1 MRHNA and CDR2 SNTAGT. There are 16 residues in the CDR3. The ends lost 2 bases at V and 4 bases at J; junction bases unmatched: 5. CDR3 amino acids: CASSDVSSGGYNEQFF. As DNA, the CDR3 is TGTGCCAGCAGTGACGTGTCTAGCGGGGGATACAATGAGCAGTTCTTC.

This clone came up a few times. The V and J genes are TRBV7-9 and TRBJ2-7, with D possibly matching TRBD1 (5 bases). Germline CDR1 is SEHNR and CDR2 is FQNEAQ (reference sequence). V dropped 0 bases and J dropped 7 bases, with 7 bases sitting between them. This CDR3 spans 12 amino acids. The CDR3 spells CASSLAGREQYF. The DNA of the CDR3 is TGTGCCAGCAGCTTAGCGGGGCGGGAGCAGTACTTC. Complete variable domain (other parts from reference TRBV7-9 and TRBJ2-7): DTGVSQNPRHKITKRGQNVTFRCDPISEHNRLYWYRQTLGQGPEFLTYFQNEAQLEKSRLLSDRFSAERPKGSFSTLEIQRTEQGDSAMYLCASSLAGREQYFGPGTRLTVT.

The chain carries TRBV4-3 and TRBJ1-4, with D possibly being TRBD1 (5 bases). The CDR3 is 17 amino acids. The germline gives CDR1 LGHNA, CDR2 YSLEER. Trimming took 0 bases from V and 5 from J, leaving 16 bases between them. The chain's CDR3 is CASSQDGGAGTNEKLFF. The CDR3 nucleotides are TGCGCCAGCAGCCAAGATGGCGGGGCGGGCACCAATGAAAAACTGTTTTTT.

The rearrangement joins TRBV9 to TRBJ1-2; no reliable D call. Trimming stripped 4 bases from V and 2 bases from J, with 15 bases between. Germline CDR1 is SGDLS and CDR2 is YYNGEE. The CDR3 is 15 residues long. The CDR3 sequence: CASSPAATANYGYTF. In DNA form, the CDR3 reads TGTGCCAGCAGCCCAGCGGCTACGGCAAACTATGGCTACACCTTC. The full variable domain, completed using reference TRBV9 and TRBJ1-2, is DSGVTQTPKHLITATGQRVTLRCSPRSGDLSVYWYQQSLDQGLQFLIQYYNGEERAKGNILERFSAQQFPDLHSELNLSSLELGDSALYFCASSPAATANYGYTFGSGTRLTVV.